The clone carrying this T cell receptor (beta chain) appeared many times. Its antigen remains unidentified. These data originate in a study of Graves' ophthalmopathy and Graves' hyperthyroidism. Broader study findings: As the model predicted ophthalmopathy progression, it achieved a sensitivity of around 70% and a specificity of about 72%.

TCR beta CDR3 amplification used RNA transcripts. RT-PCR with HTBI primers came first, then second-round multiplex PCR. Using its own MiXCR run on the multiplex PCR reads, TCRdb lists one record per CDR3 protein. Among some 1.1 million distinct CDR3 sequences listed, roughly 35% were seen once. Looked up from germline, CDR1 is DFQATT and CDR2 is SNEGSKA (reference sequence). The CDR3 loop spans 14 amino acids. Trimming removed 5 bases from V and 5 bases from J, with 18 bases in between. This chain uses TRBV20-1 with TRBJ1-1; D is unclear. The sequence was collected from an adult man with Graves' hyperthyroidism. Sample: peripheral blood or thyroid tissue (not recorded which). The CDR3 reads CSASLGPGSTEAFF. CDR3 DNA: TGCAGTGCTTCACTAGGGCCGGGAAGTACTGAAGCTTTCTTT.